This T cell receptor beta chain was captured in a study of vaccination and CD4 T cells after COVID-19. Across the study: Overlapping peptides of the spike proteins of SARS-CoV-2, HCoV-NL63, HCoV-OC43 and HCoV-229E were used for cell stimulation. Study findings and constraints: It was found that, in convalescent patients, 304 of 307 vaccine-specific clones were spike mono-reactive.

At the Johns Hopkins FTIC core, DNA taken from cultured CD4+ T cells was sequenced by way of the Oncomine TCR Beta short-read assay. Each CDR3 protein gets one entry after TCRdb re-called the PCR reads with MiXCR. The sample yields 15,000 to 20,000 distinct CDR3 sequences, 25% to 30% seen once. About this clonotype: Its antigen is still unknown.

Noted treatment: approximately 9-day PBMC culture with coronavirus spike peptide pools or control peptides (ViraFEST assay). Germline V CDR1 and CDR2: SGHTS, YDEGEE. The V gene lost 0 bases and the J gene lost 7 bases, with 14 bases spanning the gap. The CDR3 runs to 15 residues. The sequenced sample was cultured CD4+ T cells from blood. V gene TRBV5-8 combines with J gene TRBJ1-5; D is ambiguous. The receptor comes from a human donor with COVID-19. This CDR3 reads CASSLGATKEQPQHF. The CDR3 DNA sequence: TGTGCCAGCAGCTTGGGAGCCACGAAGGAGCAGCCCCAGCATTTT.